The TCR beta chain described here comes from a study of blood T cell repertoires in COVID-19. Background on the study: Sample material is recorded as cDNA or gDNA derived from T cells, B-cell-depleted T cells, or PBMCs.

Method: immunoSEQ multiplex PCR; TCRdb's copy keeps in-frame clones and lacks some. The data contain 200,000 to 250,000 clones, about 86% of them seen just once; the ten biggest clones take up approximately 9%. The V segment lost 0 bases and the J segment 4 bases; nucleotides outside the gene matches: 4. The CDR3 loop spans 14 amino acids. From germline, CDR1 is SGDLS and CDR2 YYNGEE. Enrollees, about 18 to 90 years old, lived in 20 to 25 US areas. Sequencing was performed on PBMCs or T cells enriched from blood (not recorded which). The sequence was collected from a woman aged 45-65 years with acute COVID-19. The chain is built from TRBV9 and TRBJ2-7; TRBD2 matches 7 bases. Written as DNA, the CDR3 is TGTGCCAGCAGCGTAGGGACTAGTGGTTACGAGCAGTACTTC. This encodes CASSVGTSGYEQYF.